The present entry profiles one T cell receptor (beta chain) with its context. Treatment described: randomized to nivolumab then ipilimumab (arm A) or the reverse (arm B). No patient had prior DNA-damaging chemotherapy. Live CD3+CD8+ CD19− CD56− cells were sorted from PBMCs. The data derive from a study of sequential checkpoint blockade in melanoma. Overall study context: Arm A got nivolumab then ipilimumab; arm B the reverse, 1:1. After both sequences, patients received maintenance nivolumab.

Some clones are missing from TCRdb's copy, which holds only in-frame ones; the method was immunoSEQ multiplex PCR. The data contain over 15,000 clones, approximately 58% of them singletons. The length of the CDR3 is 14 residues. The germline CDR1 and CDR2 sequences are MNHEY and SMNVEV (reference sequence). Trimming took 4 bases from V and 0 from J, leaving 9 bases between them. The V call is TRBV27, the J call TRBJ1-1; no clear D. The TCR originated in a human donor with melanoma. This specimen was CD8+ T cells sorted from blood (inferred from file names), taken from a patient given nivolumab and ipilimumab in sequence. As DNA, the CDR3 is TGTGCCAGCAGTTACACCTTCATGAACACTGAAGCTTTCTTT. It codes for CASSYTFMNTEAFF.